This is a list of T cell receptor beta chains from one sample in a study of glioma-infiltrating T cells. TCRdb recomputed calls from the multiplex PCR reads with MiXCR, one row per CDR3 protein. The sample lists 9,500 to 13,000 distinct CDR3 sequences; about three fifths were seen once. The sequenced sample consisted of glioma tissue, nonneoplastic brain tissue, or PBMCs (not recorded which). Receptor source: a human donor with low-grade glioma or glioblastoma, undergoing nonglioma brain surgery, or in good health (not recorded which). The CDR3 runs from the conserved cysteine through the conserved F or W. Fields, in order: V gene, J gene, clone size, D gene, CDR3 DNA, CDR3 protein. The D gene is left open where the match is weak. The size of a clone is reported for some rows only, either as once, few or many, or as a class for expanded clones.

>TRBV19|TRBJ1-5|NA|NA
TGTGCCAGTAGTATGGTCGGAGAGGCCCAGCCCAAGCATTTT
CASSMVGEAQPKHF
>TRBV28|TRBJ2-5|medium-sized|NA
TGTGCCAGCAGTGGCGGGACAGTAGAGACCCAGTACTTC
CASSGGTVETQYF
>TRBV28|TRBJ2-7|NA|NA
TGTGCCAGCATCCCACCCGGTATACACTACGAGCAGTACTTC
CASIPPGIHYEQYF
>TRBV4-1|TRBJ2-1|NA|NA
TGCGCCAGCAGCCAAGGAAGGGGGGCCTACAATGGGCAGTTCTTC
CASSQGRGAYNGQFF
>TRBV6-2/TRBV6-3|TRBJ2-3|large|TRBD2
TGTGCCAGCAGTTACCAGATGACTAGCGGGATTGATACGCAGTATTTT
CASSYQMTSGIDTQYF
>TRBV6-4|TRBJ2-3|many|TRBD2
TGTGCCAGCAGTGACTCTGGGACTAGCGGGAGCGGCACAGATACGCAGTATTTT
CASSDSGTSGSGTDTQYF
>TRBV19|TRBJ2-7|NA|TRBD1
TGTGCCGGCCAAGATTTGACAGGGCCAACCTACGAGAAGTACTTC
CAGQDLTGPTYEKYF
>TRBV20-1|TRBJ2-7|NA|NA
TGCAGTGCTAGAAATAGGATGAGAGGGGTCCACGAGCAGTACTTC
CSARNRMRGVHEQYF
>TRBV29-1|TRBJ2-7|NA|TRBD1
TGCAGCCATTCAGGCGGACAGGCCGACGGGTCCGAGCATTACTTC
CSHSGGQADGSEHYF
>TRBV12-3/TRBV12-4|TRBJ2-1|NA|TRBD2
TGTGTTAGCAGTGAAGGACTAGCCGATGAGCAGTTCTTC
CVSSEGLADEQFF
>TRBV20-1|TRBJ2-7|NA|TRBD1
TGCAGTGCTAGCCTCGGGACAGGGGTCATCGACGAGCAGTACTTC
CSASLGTGVIDEQYF
>TRBV18|TRBJ2-7|many|NA
TGTGCCAGCTCACCACCTACGGGTCCAGCCTACGAGCAGTACTTC
CASSPPTGPAYEQYF
>TRBV28|TRBJ1-1|large|NA
TGTGCCAGCAGTGTCATGAACACTGAAGCTTTCTTT
CASSVMNTEAFF
>TRBV29-1|TRBJ1-1|NA|NA
TGCAGCGTTGATATAGGGGTGAACACTGAAGCTTTCTTT
CSVDIGVNTEAFF
>TRBV12-3/TRBV12-4|TRBJ1-1|NA|NA
TGTGCCAGCAGACTAAACATGAACACTGGGGATTTCTTT
CASRLNMNTGDFF
>TRBV2|TRBJ2-1|many|NA
TGTGCCAGCAGTACCAGCGGGACAACAAAAAATGAGCAGTTCTTC
CASSTSGTTKNEQFF
>TRBV27|TRBJ2-3|once|TRBD2
TGTGCCAGCAGTTTATTCCCACTAGCGGGAGTGGCAGATACGCAGTATTTT
CASSLFPLAGVADTQYF
>TRBV12-3/TRBV12-4|TRBJ1-2|medium-sized|TRBD1
TGTGCCAGCAGTTTAGCGACAGGGCGGAGGGGCTACACCTTC
CASSLATGRRGYTF
>TRBV9|TRBJ2-7|many|NA
TGTGCCAGCAGCGCCGGTGGAAGCTCCTACGAGCAGTACTTC
CASSAGGSSYEQYF
>TRBV28|TRBJ2-7|medium-sized|TRBD1
TGTGCCAGCAGTCCGACAGGGGGCGTAGGTTACGAGCAGTACTTC
CASSPTGGVGYEQYF
>TRBV7-9|TRBJ2-1|many|TRBD2
TGTGCCAGCAGCTCCATGACTAGCCTTCTCTACAATGAGCAGTTCTTC
CASSSMTSLLYNEQFF
>TRBV4-2|TRBJ1-2|many|TRBD1
TGTGCCAGCAGGAGAAACCCGGGACAGGCCAGCTATGGCTACACCTTC
CASRRNPGQASYGYTF
>TRBV20-1|TRBJ1-5|once|NA
TGCATTGCTAGAGATATGCTACAGGGAGGGCCCCAGCATTTT
CIARDMLQGGPQHF
>TRBV28|TRBJ1-5|NA|NA
TGTGCCGGCTGGGATTTGGGGGACGATAGCAATCAGCCCCAGCGTTTT
CAGWDLGDDSNQPQRF
>TRBV20-1|TRBJ2-7|NA|TRBD1
TGCAGTCCTAGAGGTGGGTGGAACAGGGGGCCGCCCCTCGGCGAGCAGTACTTC
CSPRGGWNRGPPLGEQYF